This is a list of T cell receptor beta chains from one sample in a study of response to subunit inactivated influenza vaccine. TCRdb analysed the RT-PCR reads with MiXCR anew, one entry per CDR3 protein. The sample contains 150,000 to 200,000 distinct CDR3 sequences, about 12% of which appear only once. This sample also appeared in a second study, on T cells expressing NK-cell markers.

Sample: CD8+ T cells sorted from PBMCs, taken 11 to 12 days after vaccination. The receptor source for this set is a man in his forties or fifties who received an inactivated influenza vaccine. CDR3s leave out the opening cysteine and the closing phenylalanine or tryptophan. The order of the fields is V gene, J gene, CDR3 protein.

v_gene: TRBV7-2
j_gene: TRBJ2-7
CDR3aa: ASSWGGHPSSYEQY

v_gene: TRBV5-1
j_gene: TRBJ2-7
CDR3aa: ASSPYRDRGDEQY

v_gene: TRBV5-4
j_gene: TRBJ2-7
CDR3aa: ASSLIPTRDLNEQY

v_gene: TRBV29-1
j_gene: TRBJ2-3
CDR3aa: SVNGLAGVRGSTDTQY

v_gene: TRBV7-9
j_gene: TRBJ2-4
CDR3aa: ASSLPGEGIQY

v_gene: TRBV7-9
j_gene: TRBJ2-7
CDR3aa: ASSPKGVSSSEQY

v_gene: TRBV11-2
j_gene: TRBJ1-6
CDR3aa: ASSLGPTGSSYNSPLH

v_gene: TRBV6-6
j_gene: TRBJ2-5
CDR3aa: ASSGSGGDQY

v_gene: TRBV29-1
j_gene: TRBJ1-1
CDR3aa: SVGPGQMNTEAF

v_gene: TRBV21-1
j_gene: TRBJ2-7
CDR3aa: AKPPGQGYEQY

v_gene: TRBV5-1
j_gene: TRBJ1-2
CDR3aa: ASSLAGAVSGYT

v_gene: TRBV3-1
j_gene: TRBJ2-1
CDR3aa: ASSRGTSGDWEQF

v_gene: TRBV19
j_gene: TRBJ1-6
CDR3aa: ASSITRGDSPLH

v_gene: TRBV7-8
j_gene: TRBJ2-1
CDR3aa: ASSYPSSGSSHEQF

v_gene: TRBV27
j_gene: TRBJ1-5
CDR3aa: ASSFDGYQPQH

v_gene: TRBV28
j_gene: TRBJ2-7
CDR3aa: ASSFGQGEYEQY

v_gene: TRBV27
j_gene: TRBJ2-1
CDR3aa: ASSLTSGGYSYNEQF

v_gene: TRBV27
j_gene: TRBJ2-1
CDR3aa: ASSLAGGTFTEQF

v_gene: TRBV9
j_gene: TRBJ2-1
CDR3aa: ASSVSSEGGNEQF

v_gene: TRBV7-9
j_gene: TRBJ2-1
CDR3aa: ASNPSSGSSYNEQF

v_gene: TRBV2
j_gene: TRBJ2-3
CDR3aa: ASNIERDTQY

v_gene: TRBV29-1
j_gene: TRBJ2-7
CDR3aa: SVADSYEQY

v_gene: TRBV7-9
j_gene: TRBJ2-1
CDR3aa: ASPSGEELGEQF

v_gene: TRBV7-9
j_gene: TRBJ2-7
CDR3aa: ASSRGTGNGYEQY

v_gene: TRBV7-2
j_gene: TRBJ1-3
CDR3aa: ASSLSRVSGNTIY

v_gene: TRBV21-1
j_gene: TRBJ2-5
CDR3aa: ASSSDLSAQETQY

v_gene: TRBV12-3/TRBV12-4
j_gene: TRBJ1-2
CDR3aa: ASSLGGADGYT

v_gene: TRBV20-1
j_gene: TRBJ2-5
CDR3aa: SHGTVRDKETQY

v_gene: TRBV11-2
j_gene: TRBJ2-7
CDR3aa: ASSLGREQY

v_gene: TRBV4-3
j_gene: TRBJ2-7
CDR3aa: ASSQERDGADEQY

v_gene: TRBV6-5
j_gene: TRBJ2-7
CDR3aa: ASSYQPGLAGVEQY

v_gene: TRBV12-3/TRBV12-4
j_gene: TRBJ2-3
CDR3aa: ASSALVGQTDTQY

v_gene: TRBV9
j_gene: TRBJ1-3
CDR3aa: ASSVARQGSSGNTIY

v_gene: TRBV9
j_gene: TRBJ2-1
CDR3aa: ASSNLAEQF

v_gene: TRBV19
j_gene: TRBJ2-7
CDR3aa: ASSIDQGSSYEQY

v_gene: TRBV6-5
j_gene: TRBJ2-2
CDR3aa: ASSYSHRGGPGELF

v_gene: TRBV15
j_gene: TRBJ2-7
CDR3aa: ATSPGGRTYEQY

v_gene: TRBV16
j_gene: TRBJ2-5
CDR3aa: ASSQSEVKETQY

v_gene: TRBV23-1
j_gene: TRBJ2-1
CDR3aa: ASTRGRVAGQVEQF

v_gene: TRBV4-3
j_gene: TRBJ2-7
CDR3aa: ASSQEPFLSGGVYEQY